The T cell receptor beta chain described here comes from a study of somatic mutations in T cells in chronic GVHD (dated by TCRdb to about 2020). Isolated genomic DNA was used for TCRbeta deep sequencing. The immunoSEQ assay, provided as a commercial service, was used for TCRbeta CDR3 sequencing and initial data processing. Processing in the source paper ran as follows. IMGT was used to annotate V, D, J genes, while reads were demultiplexed, adapter and primer sequences were stripped out, and similar clones were merged through frequency-ratio clustering. TCRdb obtained this table from immuneACCESS and retained in-frame rearrangements with V and J assigned. These tables miss some clones; where compared with another copy, unresolved V genes account for less than half of the shortfall, and the remainder is unexplained. V and J calls and clone size follow that table, whereas D and trimming were derived from the DNA. Present in this sample are around 13,000 clones, roughly three quarters of which were seen just once. Of the sample, approximately 31% falls within the top ten clones.

Sorting staining used anti-CD3, anti-CD4, anti-CD8 and a Vbeta20 antibody from the IOTest Beta Mark kit on a FACSAria III, with purity above 98%. Peripheral blood was drawn into sodium heparin tubes, and mononuclear cells were separated by Ficoll-Paque PLUS density gradient centrifugation. Before TCRbeta deep sequencing, the CD4+ Vbeta20+, CD4+ Vbeta20-, and CD8+ T cell fractions were FACS-sorted. The germline ends are 21 bases apart after V is trimmed by 2 bases and J by 2 bases. The CDR3 measures 18 amino acids from cysteine to phenylalanine. CDR3 DNA only is kept here, 54 bases in frame from base 1. Looking up the germline V gene yields CDR1 MGHRA and CDR2 YSYEKL. To note about this clone: The specificity of this receptor is unknown. There are no base qualities to consult, and no much larger clone falls within one base.

Recombination connected TRBV4-1 to TRBJ1-1; the best D guess is TRBD1, with 5 bases matching. The sequenced material came from Vbeta20-negative CD4+ T cells from blood. The meaning of the sample's cell subset or site label: CD4+ T cells sorted as TCR Vbeta20 negative by flow cytometry. The clonotype originates from a male patient aged 45-60 years with chronic graft-versus-host disease. Some T cells may originate with the graft donor following a transplant. The CDR3 here reads CASSQQQALGRRNTEAFF. The DNA sequence is as follows: TGCGCCAGCAGCCAACAACAGGCGCTCGGACGACGAAACACTGAAGCTTTCTTT.